Listed here are 27 T cell receptor beta chains from one sample, sequenced in a study of identical twins. One entry per CDR3 protein, called by TCRdb with MiXCR from the 5' RACE reads. The sample records 400,000 to 550,000 distinct CDR3 sequences, around 20% being singletons. These data also formed part of another study, on T cells expressing NK-cell markers.

The sequencing sample was made of CD4+ T cells sorted from blood. The receptor source for this set is a woman aged 18-29 years in good health.

This clonotype has a handful of counts. The chain has TRBV20-1 and TRBJ2-1, with D perhaps matching TRBD2 (5 bases). Trimming shortened V by 1 base and J by 0 bases, and 10 bases separated the two germline ends. Germline CDR1 and CDR2: DFQATT and SNEGSKA (reference sequence). The CDR3 sequence is 15 residues long. This CDR3 reads CSARASGSSYNEQFF. CDR3 nucleotide sequence: TGCAGTGCTAGAGCGTCGGGGAGCTCCTACAATGAGCAGTTCTTC.

V usage is TRBV10-3 and J usage is TRBJ2-3; D is ambiguous. V was clipped by 7 bases and J by 4 bases, with 9 bases between them. This CDR3 spans 12 amino acids. Germline values: CDR1 ENHRY, CDR2 SYGVKD. The CDR3 protein is CAITTNADTQYF. CDR3 coding DNA: TGTGCCATCACTACGAATGCAGATACGCAGTATTTT.

As concerns this clonotype: One end of the junction is discordant with germline, which a read error may explain. The V gene is TRBV3-1, the J gene TRBJ2-6, with D unclear. The V gene's germline CDR1 is LGHDT and CDR2 YNNKEL (reference sequence). The CDR3 is made up of 17 amino acids. CDR3 in DNA: TGTGCCACCAGCTCCTACTACCAAAACTCTGGGGCCAACGTCCTGACTTTC. This gives the protein CATSSYYQNSGANVLTF.

This clonotype occurred a few times. The chain links TRBV6-2 or TRBV6-3 to TRBJ2-7; possible D gene TRBD2, 5 bases. V was pared by 4 bases and J by 5 bases, with 9 bases between. Looked up from germline, CDR1 is MNHEY and CDR2 is SVGEGT. CDR3 length: 12 amino acids. The CDR3: CASSSTEDEQYF. CDR3 nucleotides: TGTGCCAGCAGTTCGACGGAGGACGAGCAGTACTTC.

This CDR3 is CASSQVHIGYNSPLHF. CDR3 bases: TGTGCCAGCAGCCAAGTACATATCGGCTATAATTCACCCCTCCACTTT. The chain uses TRBV14 and TRBJ1-6; no definite D call. Germline V gives CDR1 SGHDN, CDR2 FVKESK. Trimming shortened V by 1 base and J by 3 bases, and 10 bases separated the two germline ends. The CDR3 sequence is 16 residues long. The whole variable domain, filled in from reference TRBV14 and TRBJ1-6, reads EAGVTQFPSHSVIEKGQTVTLRCDPISGHDNLYWYRRVMGKEIKFLLHFVKESKQDESGMPNNRFLAERTGGTYSTLKVQPAELEDSGVYFCASSQVHIGYNSPLHFGNGTRLTVT.

The chain is built from TRBV11-2 and TRBJ1-1; D remains unclear. Trimming removed 8 bases at V and 8 bases at J, with 24 bases between. Germline CDR1 reads SGHAT; CDR2 reads FQNNGV. The CDR3 is 15 residues long. The CDR3 is CASDSLRGSSPEAFF. The CDR3, as DNA: TGTGCCAGCGACTCCTTAAGAGGATCTAGTCCCGAAGCTTTCTTT.

This clonotype has only a few counts. The J gene is TRBJ2-1, the V gene TRBV2, with TRBD2 matching 12 bases. CDR1 and CDR2 from the germline V gene are SNHLY and FYNNEI. The CDR3 runs to 18 residues. The J segment lost 7 bases and the V segment lost 4 bases, leaving 14 bases of the junction unmatched. The CDR3 loop reads CASSGTFRLAGVRNEQFF. The CDR3 nucleotides are TGTGCCAGCAGTGGCACCTTCCGACTAGCGGGAGTTAGAAATGAGCAGTTCTTC.

This clonotype was recorded only once. The V call is TRBV7-8, the J call TRBJ2-3; D gene unclear. The CDR3 length is 12 residues. Germline assignment: CDR1 SGHVS and CDR2 FQNEAQ. Trimming shortened V by 4 bases and J by 10 bases, and 12 bases separated the two germline ends. CDR3 nucleotides: TGTGCCAGCAGCTCTGACTCGCCGGCGCAGTATTTT. Amino acids: CASSSDSPAQYF.

This CDR3 reads CASSDRRPPGGYTF. CDR3 nucleotide sequence: TGTGCCAGCAGTGACCGGAGGCCTCCGGGGGGCTACACCTTC. The rearrangement links TRBV2 to TRBJ1-2; D is ambiguous. Trimming cost V 3 bases and J 8 bases, with 16 bases left between them. CDR1 and CDR2 from the germline V gene are SNHLY and FYNNEI. This CDR3 contains 14 residues. The variable domain in full, with the rest retrieved from reference TRBV2 and TRBJ1-2, is EPEVTQTPSHQVTQMGQEVILRCVPISNHLYFYWYRQILGQKVEFLVSFYNNEISEKSEIFDDQFSVERPDGSNFTLKIRSTKLEDSAMYFCASSDRRPPGGYTFGSGTRLTVV.

The sample holds a few counts of this clonotype. V is TRBV20-1 and J is TRBJ2-1; no reliable D call. Trimming cost V 3 bases and J 8 bases, with 11 bases left between them. The germline V gene encodes CDR1 DFQATT and CDR2 SNEGSKA (reference sequence). This CDR3 is 12 amino acids long. CDR3 protein: CSARLYEDEQFF. In nucleotides, the CDR3 is TGCAGTGCTAGGCTCTACGAGGATGAGCAGTTCTTC.

This clonotype was counted only a few times. Mismatch with germline at one junction end may stem from a read error. The J gene is TRBJ1-5, the V gene TRBV18; D is unresolved. The V gene's germline CDR1 is KGHSH and CDR2 LQKENI. CDR3 length equals 14 residues. DNA for the CDR3: TGTGCCAGCTCACCTGGAGGTAGCGATCAGCCCCAGCATTTT. This encodes CASSPGGSDQPQHF. Based on the CDR3 plus reference TRBV18 and TRBJ1-5, the full variable domain is NAGVMQNPRHLVRRRGQEARLRCSPMKGHSHVYWYRQLPEEGLKFMVYLQKENIIDESGMPKERFSAEFPKEGPSILRIQQVVRGDSAAYFCASSPGGSDQPQHFGDGTRLSIL.

This clonotype has a single count. This chain links TRBV5-1 with TRBJ2-1; 16 bases map to TRBD2. This CDR3 is 17 amino acids long. Trimming cost V 4 bases and J 9 bases; bases outside gene matches: 10. CDR1 and CDR2 (germline): SGHRS, YFSETQ. The CDR3 DNA reads TGCGCCAGCAGCCCACAAGGGACTAGCGGGGGGGGTCTTGAGCAGTTCTTC. Translation gives CASSPQGTSGGGLEQFF.

This clonotype was picked up many times. This chain links TRBV5-1 with TRBJ2-5, with 11 bases matching TRBD2. Germline V gene lookup returns CDR1 SGHRS and CDR2 YFSETQ. J was trimmed by 2 bases and V by 0 bases; bases with no gene match: 3. The CDR3 has 16 amino acids. This CDR3 reads CASSLGLAGSQETQYF. The CDR3 nucleotides are TGCGCCAGCAGCTTGGGACTAGCGGGAAGTCAAGAGACCCAGTACTTC.

The chain has TRBV12-3 or TRBV12-4 and TRBJ2-3, with D unresolved. The CDR3 is made up of 15 amino acids. The ends were cut back, 2 bases at V and 1 base at J, with 10 bases in the middle. CDR3 sequence: CASSLRSPGTDTQYF. CDR3 nucleotide sequence: TGTGCCAGCAGTTTACGGTCACCCGGCACAGATACGCAGTATTTT.

This clonotype was observed a few times. The V gene is TRBV27, the J gene TRBJ1-1, with D possibly being TRBD1 (5 bases). This CDR3 contains 13 residues. V lost 6 bases and J 4 bases, leaving 12 bases between the germline ends. The germline CDR1 and CDR2 sequences are MNHEY and SMNVEV (reference sequence). CDR3 sequence reads: CASSRMGLTEAFF. For the CDR3, the DNA is TGTGCCAGCAGCCGAATGGGACTCACTGAAGCTTTCTTT.

On this clonotype: The germline gene is not matched at one end of the junction; a read error may be the cause. The genes are TRBV29-1 and TRBJ1-5, with D perhaps TRBD1 (6 bases). This CDR3 region has 13 residues. Germline loops: CDR1 SQVTM, CDR2 ANQGSEA. The CDR3 DNA reads TGCAGCGTTGAGGTCAACAGGGATCAACCCCAGCATTTT. It is translated as CSVEVNRDQPQHF.

This chain links TRBV27 with TRBJ2-5; 9 nucleotides match TRBD2. The CDR3 sequence is 13 residues long. With V trimmed by 5 bases and J by 8 bases, 6 bases remained unmatched. Looked up from germline, CDR1 is MNHEY and CDR2 is SMNVEV (reference sequence). The CDR3 spells CASSPLAGPTQYF. The CDR3 region has the DNA TGTGCCAGCAGTCCCCTAGCGGGGCCCACCCAGTACTTC.

The V gene is TRBV5-1, the J gene TRBJ1-1; TRBD1 might be the D (5 bases). The length of the CDR3 is 14 residues. The germline CDR1 and CDR2 sequences are SGHRS and YFSETQ. Trimming removed 0 bases from V and 3 bases from J, with 9 bases in between. CDR3 amino acids: CASSLVSRDTEAFF. DNA for the CDR3: TGCGCCAGCAGCTTGGTTTCCAGGGACACTGAAGCTTTCTTT.

V usage is TRBV7-2 and J usage is TRBJ2-3; 8 bases are a match to TRBD2. CDR1 and CDR2 from the germline V gene are SGHTA and FQGNSA. The CDR3 has 16 residues. The trim removed 1 base at V and 6 bases at J, leaving 9 bases unmatched. CDR3 nucleotide sequence: TGTGCCAGCAGCTTAGATGCGCGGGGGGCGGGGGATACGCAGTATTTT. Protein sequence: CASSLDARGAGDTQYF.

This clonotype has just a few counts. The CDR3 bases are TGCAGTGTTCGGGGACCTTTACGCGAGACCCAGTACTTC. Residues: CSVRGPLRETQYF. The chain couples TRBV20-1 to TRBJ2-5; D possibly matches TRBD1 or TRBD2 (5 bases each). V was cut by 7 bases and J by 5 bases, with 17 bases left in between. The CDR3 covers 13 residues. Germline CDR1 is DFQATT and CDR2 is SNEGSKA (reference sequence).

This chain uses TRBV4-3 with TRBJ2-7; 8 bases map to TRBD2. V lost 4 bases, J lost 6 bases, and 14 bases stayed unmatched. This CDR3 region has 16 residues. CDR1 LGHNA and CDR2 YSLEER come from the germline V gene. The CDR3 here is CASSREVAGGQGEQYF. The CDR3 DNA is TGCGCCAGCAGCCGTGAGGTTGCGGGAGGCCAGGGCGAGCAGTACTTC.

The table lists this clonotype with many counts. This sequence joins TRBV12-3 or TRBV12-4 and TRBJ1-5; D call uncertain. The CDR3 is 12 amino acids. V was clipped by 4 bases and J by 9 bases, with 10 bases between them. The CDR3 here is CASSWALGPQHF. DNA of the CDR3: TGTGCCAGCAGTTGGGCCTTGGGGCCCCAGCATTTT.

The chain has TRBV6-1 and TRBJ2-1, with 10 nucleotides matching TRBD2. The V gene end was trimmed by 6 bases and the J gene end by 1 base; junction bases not matched to a gene: 6. The germline gives CDR1 MNHNS, CDR2 SASEGT. CDR3 length equals 16 residues. DNA for the CDR3: TGTGCCAGCAGCCCAGGACTAGCGGTGTCCTACAATGAGCAGTTCTTC. It codes for CASSPGLAVSYNEQFF.

The rearrangement links TRBV20-1 to TRBJ2-7; TRBD2 matches at 7 bases. The CDR3 has 14 residues. Germline CDR1 and CDR2: DFQATT and SNEGSKA (reference sequence). The V gene end was trimmed by 6 bases and the J gene end by 5 bases; junction bases not matched to a gene: 13. The CDR3 spells CSAAEAGIGHEQYF. As DNA, the CDR3 is TGCAGTGCGGCTGAAGCGGGAATTGGCCACGAGCAGTACTTC.

Many counts were recorded for this clonotype. V gene TRBV4-3 combines with J gene TRBJ2-3; D is unresolved. Germline assignment: CDR1 LGHNA and CDR2 YSLEER. Deletions cut 1 base from V and 4 bases from J, with 12 bases between. CDR3 size: 15 residues. The CDR3: CASSQVRAPADTQYF. The CDR3 nucleotides are TGCGCCAGCAGCCAAGTACGGGCCCCCGCAGATACGCAGTATTTT.

This chain connects TRBV20-1 to TRBJ2-3, with D possibly TRBD2 on 6 matching bases. The CDR3 sequence is 15 residues long. V dropped 6 bases and J dropped 1 base, with 17 bases sitting between them. CDR1 is DFQATT and CDR2 is SNEGSKA in the germline V gene (reference sequence). Here the CDR3 DNA reads TGCAGTGCCAGACGAGGAGCGGGTGGCACAGATACGCAGTATTTT. Translating it yields CSARRGAGGTDTQYF.

V gene TRBV9 combines with J gene TRBJ1-1; TRBD1 matches 12 bases. With 5 bases clipped from V and 5 bases from J, the junction kept 7 bases outside the gene matches. The CDR3 runs to 15 residues. CDR1 is SGDLS, CDR2 YYNGEE, per germline. The CDR3 sequence is CASSGDRGRFTEAFF. In DNA, the CDR3 is TGTGCCAGCAGTGGGGACAGGGGGCGGTTTACTGAAGCTTTCTTT.